This T cell receptor beta chain appears in the sequencing data of a study of cytomegalovirus exposure and HLA in healthy donors (dated by TCRdb to about 2017). About the study as a whole: An earlier analysis of roughly 570 of the donors reported 250 to 350 Gb of sequence data and 117 million unique TCR beta sequences obtained from about 180 million T cells. Rather than drawing on any new phenotypic data, the later analysis identified candidate immune exposures from TCR beta sequences and the way those sequences occurred across donors. Among about 370 genotyped donors of the cohort, an average of around 250,000 unique TCR beta nucleotide sequences was sequenced per donor, of which about 20% were non-productive. To study patterns of TCR occurrence, a later analysis re-analyzed previously published TCR beta repertoires from 700 or so donors and added high-resolution HLA genotyping. HLA typing covered class I and class II loci at four-digit resolution. The study was designed to test whether signatures of past pathogen exposure could be identified by cataloging public T cell receptors. Approximately 300 gigabases of sequencing data and around 80 million unique TCR sequences made up an early release that covered roughly 670 HLA-typed donors. Every discovery cohort repertoire had been produced on one sequencing platform. Typing coverage differed by locus: A, B, C, DRB1 and DQB1 were typed in roughly 629-630 donors, DQA1 in about 500, DPA1 in some 610, and DPB1 in just under 490. A later genetic analysis took genome-wide SNP genotypes for about 55% of the 666 donors and used that subset as a discovery cohort. Among the roughly 400 genotyped donors, around 79% belonged to the genetic ancestry cluster associated with self-reported Caucasian donors. To predict cytomegalovirus infection status, the study brought together high-throughput TCR immunosequencing, statistical association of individual TCRs with disease status, and machine learning. Because of strong linkage in the cohort, roughly five DR-DQ haplotypes were treated as single units for association and clustering. An earlier analysis of some 500 of the donors applied high-throughput TCR beta sequencing to assess whether each TCR beta V gene segment acted as functional or pseudogenic. Using immunosequencing, the study profiled T cell repertoires from approximately 700 subjects and related those repertoires to cytomegalovirus serostatus. In addition to the first cohort of several hundred subjects, a separate validation cohort of approximately 130 different subjects was used. Donor age, sex, ethnicity and CMV serostatus were compiled alongside the repertoire data. What the authors observed across the whole study: The authors suggested that the approach could potentially be generalized to other disease states and immunological phenotypes. Because HLA typing was missing for some donors at each locus, association tests included only the typed subset. The classifier was reported to diagnose cytomegalovirus status with high specificity and sensitivity in both the original and validation cohorts. A later analysis found that TCR association rates varied across HLA loci, with DRB1 alleles showing the most associated TCRs and HLA-C alleles the fewest. A later analysis associated 16,951 TCR beta sequences with specific HLA alleles at a false discovery rate of 0.05. A total of 150 or so TCR beta chains were listed by the study as associated with cytomegalovirus. Across donors, most TCR sequences were observed very rarely, whereas some public TCRs were present in many individuals. The sequencing pipeline was judged likely to have produced a cluster of highly shared sequence variants as a technical artifact. Because the 87-base-pair reads could not distinguish some IMGT-functional V segments, including TRBV6-2 and TRBV6-3, those segments were excluded. Several of the top co-occurrence clusters appeared to be linked to parvovirus B19, influenza, CMV and Epstein-Barr virus, according to a later analysis. Strong co-occurrence of HLA alleles, especially DR and DQ, made assigning TCR associations to individual alleles difficult. In an earlier analysis of approximately 590 of the donors, most TCR beta V segments appeared in productive rearrangements about 90% or about 30% of the time, broadly matching IMGT annotations. Roughly uniform sequencing depth across donors was assumed in presence/absence analyses, although this assumption may not hold. Linkage disequilibrium might explain the correlated functional status among segregating V segments, but an unknown experimental factor could not be ruled out. Around 16 rarely observed V segments, including chromosome 9 orphons, were excluded from the earlier analysis of some 590 of the donors because counts were too low. A few of the identified cytomegalovirus-associated TCR beta chains were confirmed in vitro to be specific for cytomegalovirus antigens. According to a later genetic analysis, donors in an Asian-associated ancestry cluster had fewer N-insertions in productive TCRs than the roughly 670-donor mean. A later genetic analysis associated a missense DCLRE1C variant with V-gene and J-gene trimming of TCR beta chains, and an independent cohort replicated the association. According to a later analysis, most CMV-associated TCR beta chains appeared to be HLA-restricted, and the HLA associations seemed to be driven largely by CMV exposure. For the cohort, immune exposure information was limited to CMV serostatus. A further reported finding was that TCR beta sequences accurately predicted the HLA-A and HLA-B alleles for most subjects in the first cohort. In a later analysis, HLA-associated TCR beta chains showed more clonal expansion and lower generation probabilities than non-associated chains that were equally common. In this cohort, only TCR beta chains were sequenced, and detectable features were limited by the absence of alpha or paired-chain data.

Receptor libraries were prepared by the immunoSEQ multiplex PCR assay. For the multiplex PCR, a mixture combining 60 forward primers for TCR Vbeta segments and 13 reverse primers for TCR Jbeta segments was used. Amplification of the CDR3 region of rearranged TCR beta genes was performed with a multiplex PCR assay on genomic DNA. On the Illumina HiSeq System, the amplified TCR beta libraries were sequenced as 87-base-pair reads. Per the authors' processing: A later analysis tallied around 80 million unique TCR beta chains across the 666 repertoires, and about 10 million of those chains were shared by two or more donors. Raw reads were error-corrected and collapsed into unique sequences with a nearest-neighbor algorithm that merged closely related sequences to remove PCR and sequencing errors. To assign V, D and J gene segments, CDR3 sequences were aligned to IMGT reference sequences. For a sequence to be retained, a match of at least six nucleotides to both a V gene segment and a J gene segment was required. A rearrangement was called productive if the CDR3 had no stop codons and remained in frame with V and J, and every other rearrangement was called non-productive. CDR3 was defined by IMGT convention, running from the second conserved V-encoded cysteine to the conserved J-encoded phenylalanine. Sequences without an unambiguous match to a single V gene segment were excluded from the earlier analysis of almost 600 of the donors. In an earlier analysis of approximately 560 of the donors, a V segment was called functional when productive rearrangements were above 56.7%, and segregating when the standard deviation between donors exceeded 5%. A statistical classification framework was built for diagnosing cytomegalovirus status from the catalog of TCR beta chain sequences. In a later analysis, V and J genes were assigned by comparing TCR nucleotide sequences against IMGT/GENE-DB human TR gene sequences. The TCRdist pipeline was used in a later analysis to assign CDR3 sequences and most-parsimonious VDJ recombination scenarios. In a later analysis, every TCR beta chain was defined by the combination of its CDR3 amino acid sequence and its V-gene family, and reads without a unique V-gene family were dropped. To address suspected cross-contamination and a sequencing artifact, a later analysis removed around 590 highly shared, low-generation-probability nucleotide sequences. In a later analysis, a clonal expansion index for each public chain was calculated from normalized within-repertoire ranks of inferred template counts. In a later analysis, generation probabilities were computed using a VDJ recombination model fitted to out-of-frame rearrangements, and the results were checked against IGoR. In a later analysis, hypergeometric tests were used to score TCR-TCR, TCR-HLA and TCR-CMV co-occurrence, with a repertoire-size bias correction applied to TCR pairs. False discovery rates were estimated in a later analysis by permuting HLA or CMV assignments 20 times. A later analysis grouped co-occurring TCRs with DBSCAN, adding TCRdist sequence similarity when clustering within HLA-allele-positive subsets. Co-occurrence clustering excluded repertoires with fewer than 30,000 or more than 120,000 public chains, plus five with anomalous nucleotide sharing. Drawn from immuneACCESS, this table holds only the in-frame rearrangements with V and J called that TCRdb kept. Clones are partly lost; checked studies trace under half to an unresolved V gene and leave the rest unexplained. V and J calls plus clone size are reproduced from that table; the DNA served to infer D and trimming. Across this sample there are 150,000 to 200,000 clones, with around 80% seen only once. 0.7% to 0.85% of the sample comes from the top ten.

CDR1 and CDR2, per the germline V gene, are SGHRS and YFSETQ. V was cut back by 4 bases and J by 4 bases, leaving a gap of 26 bases between them. Including the terminal cysteine and phenylalanine, the CDR3 comprises 18 residues. The DNA shown is the 54-base CDR3, in frame from base 1. A remark on this clone: This clone's antigen is unknown. Base qualities are not provided; no much larger clone lies one nucleotide away.

In total, fewer than 750 healthy bone marrow donors made up the cohort. Cohort members were all nominally healthy when sampled, although unrecorded immune exposures were likely present. The donor was CMV seronegative and belonged to the group of roughly 330 seronegative cohort members. Every donor gave a peripheral blood sample, and the peripheral blood mononuclear cells from that sample were used for TCR beta sequencing. Genomic DNA was extracted from the blood cell samples with the Qiagen DNeasy Blood Extraction Kit. Here the chain combines TRBV5-1 and TRBJ1-2, with a weak D call of TRBD1 (6 bases match). Material for sequencing was PBMCs. The TCR sequence derives from a female donor in good health and CMV-seronegative. The nucleotide sequence reads as follows: TGCGCCAGCAGCCCGTTGGAACGGTCGGGGGGCCACCTCTATGGCTACACCTTC. The encoded protein is CASSPLERSGGHLYGYTF.